This TCR beta chain was obtained from a study of blood T cell repertoires in COVID-19 (dated by TCRdb to between 2020 and 2021). The study in broad terms: The collaborator samples originated in the United States, Italy and Spain and spanned the acute and convalescent phases of COVID-19. The material from the prospective study consisted of cDNA or gDNA derived from T cells, B-cell-depleted T cells, or PBMCs. Deeply sampled blood TCRbeta repertoires from subjects exposed to, actively infected with, or recovered from COVID-19 were included in the dataset. The repertoires were released in a freely available public database meant as a resource for research on the immune response to SARS-CoV-2. Samples were obtained from the ongoing ImmuneRACE study (first 160 participants) and from 1,254 subjects provided by 6 global collaborators. A de-identified subject ID, COVID-19 status, age in years and sex were almost always included in the sample metadata. Where HLA class I and class II types were available, the types were taken from metadata supplied by the sample provider, not from assay-based typing.

TCRbeta CDR3 regions were amplified from genomic DNA by means of the immunoSEQ Assay, a bias-controlled multiplex PCR. The source study handled its data this way. The number of nucleated cells in each sample was estimated by amplification of reference gene primers within the assay. To quantify the absolute abundance of each unique TCRbeta CDR3 rearrangement, sequence reads were collapsed and filtered. For each sample, productive Simpson clonality was calculated as the square root of Simpson's diversity index over productive rearrangements. TCRdb obtained this table from immuneACCESS and retained in-frame rearrangements with V and J assigned. These tables miss some clones; where compared with another copy, unresolved V genes account for less than half of the shortfall, and the remainder is unexplained. V and J calls and clone size are copied from that table; D and trimming were computed from the DNA. Here the sample has about 260,000 clones; 70% to 85% occur a single time. The top ten clones comprise 1.5% to 2% of the sample.

The V end loses 6 bases and the J end loses 1 base, and a stretch of 3 bases separates them. From cysteine to phenylalanine, the CDR3 is 11 amino acids long. The DNA shown is the 33-base CDR3, in frame from base 1. Worth noting for this clone: Its recognized antigen is unknown. No base qualities exist here, and no much larger clone lies one base off it.

Here is what the overall study found, with its caveats: The quantity of clinical and demographic metadata differed by source and by participant and was supplied without curation.

Collaborating institutions collected whole blood in K2EDTA tubes following their own protocols. For TCRbeta analysis, collaborators shipped samples as frozen whole blood, isolated PBMCs, or DNA extracted from either of those sample types. The receptor's source is a woman of 80 years or more with acute or convalescent COVID-19. The sequenced sample was peripheral blood. The chain was built from TRBV12-3 or TRBV12-4 and TRBJ2-5, with the D gene too uncertain to name. The DNA sequence is given as TGTGCCAGCAGCCTCCAAGAGACCCAGTACTTC. Translated, it gives CASSLQETQYF.